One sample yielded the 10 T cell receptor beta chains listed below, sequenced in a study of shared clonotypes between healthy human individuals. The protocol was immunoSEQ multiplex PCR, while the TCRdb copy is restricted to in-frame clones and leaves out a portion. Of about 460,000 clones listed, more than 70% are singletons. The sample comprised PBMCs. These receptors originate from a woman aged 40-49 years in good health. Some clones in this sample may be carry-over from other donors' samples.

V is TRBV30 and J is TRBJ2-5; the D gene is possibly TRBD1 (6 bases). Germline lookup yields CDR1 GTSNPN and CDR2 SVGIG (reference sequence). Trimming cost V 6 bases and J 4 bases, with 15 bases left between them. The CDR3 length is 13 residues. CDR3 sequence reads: CACQQGGGETQYF. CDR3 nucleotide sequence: TGTGCCTGCCAACAGGGTGGGGGAGAGACCCAGTACTTC.

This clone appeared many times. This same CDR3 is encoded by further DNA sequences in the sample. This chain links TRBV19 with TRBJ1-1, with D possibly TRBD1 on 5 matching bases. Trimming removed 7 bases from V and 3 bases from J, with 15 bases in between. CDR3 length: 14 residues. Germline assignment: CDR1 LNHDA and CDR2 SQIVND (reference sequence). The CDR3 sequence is CASTLDTAYTEAFF. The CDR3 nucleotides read TGTGCCAGTACCTTGGACACGGCGTACACTGAAGCTTTCTTT.

The CDR3 here is CASSLTGGTGELFF. CDR3 DNA sequence: TGTGCCAGCAGCCTTACGGGTGGCACCGGGGAGCTGTTTTTT. J is TRBJ2-2 and V is TRBV5-4; no definite D call. This CDR3 contains 14 residues. V dropped 4 bases and J dropped 4 bases, with 11 bases sitting between them. CDR1 is SGHNT and CDR2 is YYREEE in the germline V gene (reference sequence).

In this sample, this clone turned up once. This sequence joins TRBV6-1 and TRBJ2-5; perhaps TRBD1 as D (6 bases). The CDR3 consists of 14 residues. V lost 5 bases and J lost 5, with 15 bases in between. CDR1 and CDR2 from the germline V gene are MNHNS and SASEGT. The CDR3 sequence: CASSSDRWGETQYF. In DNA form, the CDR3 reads TGTGCCAGCAGTTCAGACAGGTGGGGGGAGACCCAGTACTTC.

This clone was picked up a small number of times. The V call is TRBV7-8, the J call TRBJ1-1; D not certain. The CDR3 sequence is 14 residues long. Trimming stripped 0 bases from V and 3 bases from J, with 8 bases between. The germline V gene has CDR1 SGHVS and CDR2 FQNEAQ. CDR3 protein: CASSLAGSHTEAFF. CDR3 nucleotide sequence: TGTGCCAGCAGCTTAGCGGGCAGCCACACTGAAGCTTTCTTT.

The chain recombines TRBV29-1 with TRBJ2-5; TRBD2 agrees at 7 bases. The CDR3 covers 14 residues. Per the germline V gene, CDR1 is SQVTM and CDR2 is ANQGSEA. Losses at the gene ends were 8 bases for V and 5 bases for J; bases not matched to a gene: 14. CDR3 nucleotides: TGCAGCTCCGGGGTAGCGGGCGTTGGGGAGACCCAGTACTTC. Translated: CSSGVAGVGETQYF.

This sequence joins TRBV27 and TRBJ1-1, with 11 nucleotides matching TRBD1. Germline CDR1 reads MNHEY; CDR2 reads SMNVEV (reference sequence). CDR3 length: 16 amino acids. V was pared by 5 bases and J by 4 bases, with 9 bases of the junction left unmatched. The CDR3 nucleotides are TGTGCCAGCAGTCAGGACAGGGGGCGTTGGAGCACTGAAGCTTTCTTT. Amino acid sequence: CASSQDRGRWSTEAFF.

The CDR3 DNA sequence: TGTGCCAGCAGTTCGGAGGGGACTGAAGCTTTCTTT. This encodes CASSSEGTEAFF. V is TRBV7-9 and J is TRBJ1-1; possibly TRBD1 for D (5 bases). The CDR3 consists of 12 residues. Germline CDR1 is SEHNR and CDR2 is FQNEAQ (reference sequence). V was shortened by 6 bases and J by 5 bases, with 10 bases between the two germline ends.

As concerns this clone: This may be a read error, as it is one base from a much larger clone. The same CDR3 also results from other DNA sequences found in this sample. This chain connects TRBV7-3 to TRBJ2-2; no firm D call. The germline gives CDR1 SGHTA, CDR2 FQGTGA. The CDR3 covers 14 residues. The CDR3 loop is CASSLVPNTGELFF. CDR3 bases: TGTGCCAGCAGCTTAGTACCGAACACCGGAGAGCTGTTTTTT.

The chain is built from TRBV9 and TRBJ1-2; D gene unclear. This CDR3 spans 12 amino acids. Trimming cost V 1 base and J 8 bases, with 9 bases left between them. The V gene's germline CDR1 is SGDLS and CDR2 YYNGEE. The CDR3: CASSVSTEGYTF. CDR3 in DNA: TGTGCCAGCAGCGTATCCACGGAAGGCTACACCTTC.